The entry that follows covers one T cell receptor (beta chain) sequence. The antigen is not known. The sample originates from a study of CXCR3-negative and CXCR3-positive naive CD8 T cells. Findings and limits, study-wide: Surface CD5 looked about the same in the naive subsets, so the authors worked out TCR strength from TRB CDR3 properties.

Cells classed as naive CD8+ T cells were CD45RO-CCR7+CD27+CD95-. TRB cDNA libraries were made by UMI-labeled 5' RACE. From its re-call of the 5' RACE reads, TCRdb lists each CDR3 protein once, without DNA. This listing includes 45,000 to 65,000 distinct CDR3 sequences. This sequence was found in a human donor in good health. Some clones in this sample may be carry-over from other donors' samples. The sequenced material came from naive CXCR3- CD8+ T cells from blood. Subset described: CD45RO-CCR7+CD27+CD95- naive CD8+ T cells lacking CXCR3 (TNR3-).

The CDR3: CASSFGAVAFF. The chain has TRBV7-9 and TRBJ1-1; TCRdb's D call, TRBD1, is unchecked because there is no DNA. The CDR3 loop spans 11 amino acids. Germline lookup yields CDR1 SEHNR and CDR2 FQNEAQ (reference sequence).